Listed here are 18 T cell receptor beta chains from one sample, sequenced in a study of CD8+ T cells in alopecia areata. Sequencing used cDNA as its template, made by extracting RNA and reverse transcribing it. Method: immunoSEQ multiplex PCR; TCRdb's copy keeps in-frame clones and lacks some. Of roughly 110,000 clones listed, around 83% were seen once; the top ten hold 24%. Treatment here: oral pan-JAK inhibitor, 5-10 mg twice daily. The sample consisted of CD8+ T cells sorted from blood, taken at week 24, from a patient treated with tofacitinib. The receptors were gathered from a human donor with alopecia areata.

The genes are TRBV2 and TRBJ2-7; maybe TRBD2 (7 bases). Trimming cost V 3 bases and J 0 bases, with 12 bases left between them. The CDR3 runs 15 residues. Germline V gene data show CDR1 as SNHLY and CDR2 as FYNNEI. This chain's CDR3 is CASSDRRGHSYEQYF. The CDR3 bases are TGTGCCAGCAGTGACAGGCGGGGGCACTCCTACGAGCAGTACTTC.

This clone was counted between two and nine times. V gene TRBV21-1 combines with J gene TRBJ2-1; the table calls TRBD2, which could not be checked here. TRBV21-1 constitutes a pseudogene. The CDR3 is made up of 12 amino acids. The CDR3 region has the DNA TGTGCCAGATCACCGAGGGAGAATGAGCAGTTCTTC. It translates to CARSPRENEQFF.

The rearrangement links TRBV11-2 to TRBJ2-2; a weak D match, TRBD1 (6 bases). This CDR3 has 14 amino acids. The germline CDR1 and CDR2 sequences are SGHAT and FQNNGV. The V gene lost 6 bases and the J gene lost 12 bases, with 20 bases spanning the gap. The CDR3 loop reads CASSLRQAFYQLFF. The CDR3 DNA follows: TGTGCCAGCAGTTTACGACAGGCCTTTTATCAGCTGTTTTTT. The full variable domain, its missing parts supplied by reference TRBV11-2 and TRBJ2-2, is EAGVAQSPRYKIIEKRQSVAFWCNPISGHATLYWYQQILGQGPKLLIQFQNNGVVDDSQLPKDRFSAERLKGVDSTLKIQPAKLEDSAVYLCASSLRQAFYQLFFGEGSRLTVL.

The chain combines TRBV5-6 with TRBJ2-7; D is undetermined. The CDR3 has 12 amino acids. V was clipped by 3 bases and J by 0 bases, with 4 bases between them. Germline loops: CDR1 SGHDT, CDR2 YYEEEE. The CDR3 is CASSSISYEQYF. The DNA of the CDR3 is TGTGCCAGCAGCTCAATCTCCTACGAGCAGTACTTC.

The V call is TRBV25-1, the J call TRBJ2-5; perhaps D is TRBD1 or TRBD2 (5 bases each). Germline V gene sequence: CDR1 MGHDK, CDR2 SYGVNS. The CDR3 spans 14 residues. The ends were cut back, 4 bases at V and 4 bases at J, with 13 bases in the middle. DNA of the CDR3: TGTGCCAGCAGTGGTATAGGGGCGGGAGAGACCCAGTACTTC. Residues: CASSGIGAGETQYF. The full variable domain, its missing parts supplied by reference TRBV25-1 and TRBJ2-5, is EADIYQTPRYLVIGTGKKITLECSQTMGHDKMYWYQQDPGMELHLIHYSYGVNSTEKGDLSSESTVSRIRTEHFPLTLESARPSHTSQYLCASSGIGAGETQYFGPGTRLLVL.

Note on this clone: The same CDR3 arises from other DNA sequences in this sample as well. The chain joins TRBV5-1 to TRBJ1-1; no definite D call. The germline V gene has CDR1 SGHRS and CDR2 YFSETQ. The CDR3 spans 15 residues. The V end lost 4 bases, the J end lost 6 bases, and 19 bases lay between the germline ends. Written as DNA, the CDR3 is TGCGCCAGCAGCCCTGGGTCACGCTACGCACCTGAAGCTTTCTTT. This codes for CASSPGSRYAPEAFF.

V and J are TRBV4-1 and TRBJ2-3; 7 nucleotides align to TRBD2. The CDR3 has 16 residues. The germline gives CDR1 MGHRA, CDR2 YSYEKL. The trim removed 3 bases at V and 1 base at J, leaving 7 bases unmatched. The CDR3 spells CASSQVETSRTDTQYF. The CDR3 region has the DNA TGCGCCAGCAGCCAGGTAGAGACTAGCCGCACAGATACGCAGTATTTT.

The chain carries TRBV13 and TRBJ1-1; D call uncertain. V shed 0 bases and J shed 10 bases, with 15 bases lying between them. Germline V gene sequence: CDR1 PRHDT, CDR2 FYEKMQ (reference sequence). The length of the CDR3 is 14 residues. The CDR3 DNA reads TGTGCCAGCAGCTTAGGAGTAACTACGAACGGAGCTTTCTTT. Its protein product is CASSLGVTTNGAFF.

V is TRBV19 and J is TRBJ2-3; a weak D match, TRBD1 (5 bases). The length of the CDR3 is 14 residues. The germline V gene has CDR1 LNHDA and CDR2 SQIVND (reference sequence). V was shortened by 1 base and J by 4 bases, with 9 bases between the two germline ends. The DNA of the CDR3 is TGTGCCAGTAGTATAGGAACAGGCGCAGATACGCAGTATTTT. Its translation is CASSIGTGADTQYF.

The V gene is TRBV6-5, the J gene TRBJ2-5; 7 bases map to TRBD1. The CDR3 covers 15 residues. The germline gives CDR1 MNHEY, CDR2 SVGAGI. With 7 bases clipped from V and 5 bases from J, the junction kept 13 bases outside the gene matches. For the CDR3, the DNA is TGTGCCAGCACCCCGACAGGGATGCGATCGGAGACCCAGTACTTC. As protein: CASTPTGMRSETQYF.

This CDR3 reads CASSQIGTDYGYTF. CDR3 in DNA: TGCGCCAGCAGCCAAATAGGCACAGACTATGGCTACACCTTC. This chain links TRBV4-1 with TRBJ1-2; D unclear. This CDR3 is built from 14 residues. Trimming pared 2 bases from V and 3 bases from J, leaving 10 bases between. The germline CDR1 and CDR2 sequences are MGHRA and YSYEKL.

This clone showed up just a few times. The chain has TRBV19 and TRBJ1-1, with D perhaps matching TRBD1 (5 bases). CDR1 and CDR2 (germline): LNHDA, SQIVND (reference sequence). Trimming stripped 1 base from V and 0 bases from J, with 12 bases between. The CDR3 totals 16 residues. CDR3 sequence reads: CASSIVAGRVNTEAFF. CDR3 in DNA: TGTGCCAGTAGTATAGTCGCAGGGCGGGTGAACACTGAAGCTTTCTTT.

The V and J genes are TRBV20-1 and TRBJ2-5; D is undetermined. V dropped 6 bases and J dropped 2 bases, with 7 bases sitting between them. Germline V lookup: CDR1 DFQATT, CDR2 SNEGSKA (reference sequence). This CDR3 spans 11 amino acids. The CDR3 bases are TGCAGTGCGCGGCTACAAGAGACCCAGTACTTC. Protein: CSARLQETQYF.

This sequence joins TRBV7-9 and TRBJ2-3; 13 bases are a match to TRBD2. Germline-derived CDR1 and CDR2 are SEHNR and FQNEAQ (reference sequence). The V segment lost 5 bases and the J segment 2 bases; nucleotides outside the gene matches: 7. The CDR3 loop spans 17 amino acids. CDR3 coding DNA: TGTGCCAGCAGCAATACTGGACTAGCGGGGGACACAGATACGCAGTATTTT. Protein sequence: CASSNTGLAGDTDTQYF.

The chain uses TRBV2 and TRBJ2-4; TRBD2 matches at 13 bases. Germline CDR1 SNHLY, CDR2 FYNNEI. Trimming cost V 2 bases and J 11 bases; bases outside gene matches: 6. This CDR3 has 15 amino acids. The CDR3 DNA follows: TGTGCCAGCAGTGAATCGGGACTAGCGGGGTCCCTTCAGTACTTC. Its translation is CASSESGLAGSLQYF.

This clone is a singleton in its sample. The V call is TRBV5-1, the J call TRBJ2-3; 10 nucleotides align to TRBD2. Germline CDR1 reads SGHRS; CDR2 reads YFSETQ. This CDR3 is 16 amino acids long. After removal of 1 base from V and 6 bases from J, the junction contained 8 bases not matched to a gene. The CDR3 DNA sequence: TGCGCCAGCAGCTTGTTGGGACTAGCGACGTCTGATACGCAGTATTTT. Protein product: CASSLLGLATSDTQYF.

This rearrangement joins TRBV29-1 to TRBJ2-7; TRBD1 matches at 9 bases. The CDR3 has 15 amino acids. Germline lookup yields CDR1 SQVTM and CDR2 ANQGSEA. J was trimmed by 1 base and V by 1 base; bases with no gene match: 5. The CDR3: CSVEARQGESYEQYF. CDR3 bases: TGCAGCGTTGAAGCCAGACAGGGGGAGTCCTACGAGCAGTACTTC.

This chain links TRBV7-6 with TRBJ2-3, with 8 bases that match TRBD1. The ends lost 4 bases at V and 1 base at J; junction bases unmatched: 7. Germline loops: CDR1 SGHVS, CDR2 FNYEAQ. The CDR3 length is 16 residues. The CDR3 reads CASSSPRGPGTDTQYF. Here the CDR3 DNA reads TGTGCCAGCAGCTCTCCCAGGGGGCCTGGCACAGATACGCAGTATTTT.